This T cell receptor (beta chain) came from a study of T cells in Graves' hyperthyroidism and ophthalmopathy. The study's findings and limits: A median around six months before onset, the model predicted ophthalmopathy. Ophthalmopathy was separated from stable hyperthyroidism by a 13 V-J model. Among clonotypes expanded in thyroid above 0.001, most were also found in blood.

Trimming took 4 bases from V and 3 from J, leaving 10 bases between them. Germline V gene data show CDR1 as SGHTA and CDR2 as FQGNSA. The CDR3 has 14 residues. TCR beta CDR3 regions were amplified from RNA transcripts. In the first-round RT-PCR of the TCR CDR3, the HTBI primer set was used. A single record per CDR3 protein comes from TCRdb applying MiXCR to the multiplex PCR reads. Here the sample spans hundreds of thousands of distinct CDR3 sequences, approximately 40% being singletons. A few counts support this clonotype. What it binds is not known. Diagnosis rested on symptoms, serum thyroxine and TRAb, thyroid ultrasound, and orbital computed tomography.

Sequencing was done on a sample of blood. The chain employs TRBV7-2 and TRBJ1-5; D is possibly TRBD1 (5 bases). This TCR was sampled from a man younger than 35 with Graves' hyperthyroidism. In nucleotides, the CDR3 is TGTGCCAGCAGCTCCCGGGACGCCAATCAGCCCCAGCATTTT. Its protein is CASSSRDANQPQHF. The entire variable domain, with the rest obtained from reference TRBV7-2 and TRBJ1-5, is as follows: GAGVSQSPSNKVTEKGKDVELRCDPISGHTALYWYRQSLGQGLEFLIYFQGNSAPDKSGLPSDRFSAERTGGSVSTLTIQRTQQEDSAVYLCASSSRDANQPQHFGDGTRLSIL.